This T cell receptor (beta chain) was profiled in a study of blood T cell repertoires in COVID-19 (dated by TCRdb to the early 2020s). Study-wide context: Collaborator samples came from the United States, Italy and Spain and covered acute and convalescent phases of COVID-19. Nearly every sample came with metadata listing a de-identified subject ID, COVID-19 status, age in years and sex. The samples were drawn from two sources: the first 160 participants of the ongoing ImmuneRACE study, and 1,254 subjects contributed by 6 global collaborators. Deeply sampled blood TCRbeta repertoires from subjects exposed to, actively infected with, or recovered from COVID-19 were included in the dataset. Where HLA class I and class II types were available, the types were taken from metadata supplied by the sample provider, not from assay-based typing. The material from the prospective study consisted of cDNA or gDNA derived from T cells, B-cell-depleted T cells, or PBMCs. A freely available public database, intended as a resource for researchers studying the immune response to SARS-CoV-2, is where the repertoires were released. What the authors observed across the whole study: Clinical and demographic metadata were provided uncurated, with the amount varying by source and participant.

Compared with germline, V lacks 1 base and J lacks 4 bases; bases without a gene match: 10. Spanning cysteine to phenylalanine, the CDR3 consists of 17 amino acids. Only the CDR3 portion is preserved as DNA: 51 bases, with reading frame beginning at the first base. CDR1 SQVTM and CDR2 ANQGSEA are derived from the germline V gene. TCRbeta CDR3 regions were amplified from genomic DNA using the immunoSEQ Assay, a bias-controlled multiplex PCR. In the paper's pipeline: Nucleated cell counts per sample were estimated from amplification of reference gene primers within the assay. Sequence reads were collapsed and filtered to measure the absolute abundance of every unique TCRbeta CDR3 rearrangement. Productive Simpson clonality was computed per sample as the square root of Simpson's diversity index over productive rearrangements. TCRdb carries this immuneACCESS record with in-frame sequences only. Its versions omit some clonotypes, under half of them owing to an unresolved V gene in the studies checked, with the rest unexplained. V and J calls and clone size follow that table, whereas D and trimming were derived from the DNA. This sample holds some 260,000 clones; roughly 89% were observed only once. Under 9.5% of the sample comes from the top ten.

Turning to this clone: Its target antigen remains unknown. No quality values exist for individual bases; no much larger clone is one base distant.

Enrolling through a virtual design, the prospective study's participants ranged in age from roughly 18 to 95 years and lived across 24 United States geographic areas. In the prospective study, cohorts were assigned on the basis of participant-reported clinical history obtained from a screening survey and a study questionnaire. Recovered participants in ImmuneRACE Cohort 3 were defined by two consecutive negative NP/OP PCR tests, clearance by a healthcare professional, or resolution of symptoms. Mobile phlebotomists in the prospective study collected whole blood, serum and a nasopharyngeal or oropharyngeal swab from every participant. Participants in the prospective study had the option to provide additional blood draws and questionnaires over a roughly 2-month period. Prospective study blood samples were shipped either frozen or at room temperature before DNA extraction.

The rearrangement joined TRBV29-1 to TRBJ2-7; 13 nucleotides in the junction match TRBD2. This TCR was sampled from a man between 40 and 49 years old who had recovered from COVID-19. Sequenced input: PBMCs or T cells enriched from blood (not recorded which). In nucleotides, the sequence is TGCAGCGTTGAAGTTAGGACTAGCGGGAGCCAGTCGTACGAGCAGTACTTC. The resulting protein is CSVEVRTSGSQSYEQYF.